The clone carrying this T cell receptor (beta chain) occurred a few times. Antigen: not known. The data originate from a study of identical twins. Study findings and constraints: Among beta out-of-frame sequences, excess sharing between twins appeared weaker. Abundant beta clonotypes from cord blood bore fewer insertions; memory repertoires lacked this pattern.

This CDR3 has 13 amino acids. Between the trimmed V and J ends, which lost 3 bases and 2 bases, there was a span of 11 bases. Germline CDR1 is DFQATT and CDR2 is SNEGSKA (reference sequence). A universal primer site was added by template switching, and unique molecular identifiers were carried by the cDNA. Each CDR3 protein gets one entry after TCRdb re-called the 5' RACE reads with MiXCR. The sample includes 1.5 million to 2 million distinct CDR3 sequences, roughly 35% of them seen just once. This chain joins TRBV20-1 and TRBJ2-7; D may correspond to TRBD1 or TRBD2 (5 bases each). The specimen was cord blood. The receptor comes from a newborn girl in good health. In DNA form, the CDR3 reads TGCAGTGCTAGTAGGCAGGGACCCTACGAGCAGTACTTC. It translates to CSASRQGPYEQYF.